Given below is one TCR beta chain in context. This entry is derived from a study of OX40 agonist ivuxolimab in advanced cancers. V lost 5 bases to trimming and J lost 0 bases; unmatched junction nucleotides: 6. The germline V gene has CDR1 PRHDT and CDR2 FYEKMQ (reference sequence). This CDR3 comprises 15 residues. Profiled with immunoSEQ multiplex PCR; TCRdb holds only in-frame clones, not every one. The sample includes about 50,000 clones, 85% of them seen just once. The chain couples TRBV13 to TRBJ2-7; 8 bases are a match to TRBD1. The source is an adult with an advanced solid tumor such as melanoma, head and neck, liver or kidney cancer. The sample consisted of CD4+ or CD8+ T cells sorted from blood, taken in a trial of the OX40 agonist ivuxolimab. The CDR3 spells CASSGRQGISYEQYF. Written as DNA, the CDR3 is TGTGCCAGCAGCGGACGACAGGGGATCTCCTACGAGCAGTACTTC.